Given below is one TCR beta chain in context. Its target is not known. The material for each subset, its genomic DNA, was split evenly across several immunoSEQ plates. Assay: immunoSEQ multiplex PCR; the TCRdb copy retains only in-frame clones and omits some. Of millions of clones in the sample, roughly 92% were seen once. The source of the sample is a study of shared clonotypes between healthy human individuals. General observations from the study: Read depth was anticipated to influence clonotype sharing among donors.

This CDR3 spans 17 amino acids. Germline CDR1 reads SGHAT; CDR2 reads FQNNGV. The V and J ends lost 5 bases and 1 base respectively, with 19 bases between them. The chain couples TRBV11-2 to TRBJ2-3; D is perhaps TRBD1 (6 bases). This clonotype originated in a man between 18 and 35 years old in good health. What was sequenced was naive CD4+ T cells sorted from blood. The subset denotes: CD45RA+ positively selected. The CDR3 region has the DNA TGTGCCAGCAGCCGCCTCGTTGTCAGGGGCGGCACAGATACGCAGTATTTT. Protein product: CASSRLVVRGGTDTQYF.